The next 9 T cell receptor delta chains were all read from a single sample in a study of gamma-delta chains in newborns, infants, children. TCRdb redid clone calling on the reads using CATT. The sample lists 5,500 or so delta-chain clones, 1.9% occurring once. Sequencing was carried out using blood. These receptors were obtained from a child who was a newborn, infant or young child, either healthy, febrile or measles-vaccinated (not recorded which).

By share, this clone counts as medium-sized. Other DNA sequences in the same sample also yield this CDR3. The chain's CDR3 is CACDTVVLGDTSWDTRQMFF. CDR3 coding DNA: TGTGCCTGTGACACCGTTGTACTGGGGGATACGTCCTGGGACACCCGACAGATGTTTTTC. This chain links TRDV2 with TRDJ3; 13 bases fit TRDD3. CDR1 and CDR2 (germline): GEAIGNYY, EKD. J was trimmed by 1 base and V by 0 bases; bases with no gene match: 5. This CDR3 comprises 20 residues.

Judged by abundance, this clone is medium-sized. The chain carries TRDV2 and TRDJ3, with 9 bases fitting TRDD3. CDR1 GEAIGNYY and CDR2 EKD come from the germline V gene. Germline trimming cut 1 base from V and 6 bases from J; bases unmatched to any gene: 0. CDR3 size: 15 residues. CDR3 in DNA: TGTGCCTGTGACACACTGGGGGAGGACACCCGACAGATGTTTTTC. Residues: CACDTLGEDTRQMFF.

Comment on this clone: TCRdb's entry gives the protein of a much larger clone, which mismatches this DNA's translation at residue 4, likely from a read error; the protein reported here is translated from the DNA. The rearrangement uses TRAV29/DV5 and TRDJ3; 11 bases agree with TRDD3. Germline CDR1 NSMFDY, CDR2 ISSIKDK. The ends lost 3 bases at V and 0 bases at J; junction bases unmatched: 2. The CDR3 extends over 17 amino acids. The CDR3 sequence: CAAITGGYSWDTRQMFF. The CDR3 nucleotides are TGTGCAGCAATAACTGGGGGATACTCCTGGGACACCCGACAGATGTTTTTC. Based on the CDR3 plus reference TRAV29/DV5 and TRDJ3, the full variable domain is DQQVKQNSPSLSVQEGRISILNCDYTNSMFDYFLWYKKYPAEGPTFLISISSIKDKNEDGRFTVFLNKSAKHLSLHIVPSQPGDSAVYFCAAITGGYSWDTRQMFFGTGIKLFVEP.

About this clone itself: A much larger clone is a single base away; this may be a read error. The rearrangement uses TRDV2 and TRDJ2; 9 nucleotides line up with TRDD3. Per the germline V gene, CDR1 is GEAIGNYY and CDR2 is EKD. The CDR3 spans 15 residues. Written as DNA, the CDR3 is TGTGCCTGTGACTCCTGGGGGATCGAGACAGCACACCTCTTCTTT. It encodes CACDSWGIETAHLFF.

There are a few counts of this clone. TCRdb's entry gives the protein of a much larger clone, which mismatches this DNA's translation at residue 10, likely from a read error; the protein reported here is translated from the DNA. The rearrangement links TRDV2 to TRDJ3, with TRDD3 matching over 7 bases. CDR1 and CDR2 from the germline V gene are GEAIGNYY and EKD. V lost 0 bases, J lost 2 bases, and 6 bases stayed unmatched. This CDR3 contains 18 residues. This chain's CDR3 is CACDTGGFGPWDTRQMFF. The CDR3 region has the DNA TGTGCCTGTGACACCGGGGGATTCGGCCCCTGGGACACCCGACAGATGTTTTTC.

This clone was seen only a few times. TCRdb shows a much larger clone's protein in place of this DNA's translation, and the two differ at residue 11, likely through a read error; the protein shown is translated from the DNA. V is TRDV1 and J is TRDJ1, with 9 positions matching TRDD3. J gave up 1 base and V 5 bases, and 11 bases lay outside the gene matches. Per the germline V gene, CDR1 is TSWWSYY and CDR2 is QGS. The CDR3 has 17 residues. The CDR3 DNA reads TGTGCTCTTGGGACTATACGGGGGATACTAAGCACCGATAAACTCATCTTT. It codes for CALGTIRGILSTDKLIF.

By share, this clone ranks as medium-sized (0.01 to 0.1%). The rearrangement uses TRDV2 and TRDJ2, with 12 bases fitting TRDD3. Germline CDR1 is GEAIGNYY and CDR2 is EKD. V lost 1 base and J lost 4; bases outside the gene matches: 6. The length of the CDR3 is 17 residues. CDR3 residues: CACDTLGDTLKTAQLFF. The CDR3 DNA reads TGTGCCTGTGACACACTGGGGGATACCTTAAAGACAGCACAACTCTTCTTT.

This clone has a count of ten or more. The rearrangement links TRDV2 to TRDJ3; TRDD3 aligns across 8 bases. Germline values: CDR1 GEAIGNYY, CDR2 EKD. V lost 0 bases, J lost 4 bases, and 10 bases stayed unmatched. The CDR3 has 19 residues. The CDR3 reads CACDTLLGGTRWDTRQMFF. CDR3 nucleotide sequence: TGTGCCTGTGACACCTTACTGGGGGGTACGAGATGGGACACCCGACAGATGTTTTTC.

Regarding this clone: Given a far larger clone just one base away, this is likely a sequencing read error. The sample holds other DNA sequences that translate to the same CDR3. The chain's CDR3 is CACDILGDKSWDTRQMFF. CDR3 nucleotide sequence: TGTGCCTGTGACATACTGGGGGATAAATCCTGGGACACCCGACAGATGTTCTTC. The chain combines TRDV2 with TRDJ3, with TRDD3 matching over 11 bases. Germline CDR1 is GEAIGNYY and CDR2 is EKD. The CDR3 is 18 amino acids.